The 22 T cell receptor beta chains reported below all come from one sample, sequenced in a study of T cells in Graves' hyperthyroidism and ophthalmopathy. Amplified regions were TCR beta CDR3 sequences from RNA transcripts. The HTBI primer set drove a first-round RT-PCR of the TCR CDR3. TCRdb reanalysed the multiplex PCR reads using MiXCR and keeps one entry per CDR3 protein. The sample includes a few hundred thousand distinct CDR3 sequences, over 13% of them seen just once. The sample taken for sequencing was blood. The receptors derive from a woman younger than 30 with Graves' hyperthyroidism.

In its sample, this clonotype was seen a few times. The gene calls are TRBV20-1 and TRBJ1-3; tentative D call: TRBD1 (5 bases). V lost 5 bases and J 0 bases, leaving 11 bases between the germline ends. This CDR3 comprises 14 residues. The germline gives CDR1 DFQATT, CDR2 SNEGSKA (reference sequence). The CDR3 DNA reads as TGCAGTGCTTTGACAGCACCCTCTGGAAACACCATATATTTT. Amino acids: CSALTAPSGNTIYF.

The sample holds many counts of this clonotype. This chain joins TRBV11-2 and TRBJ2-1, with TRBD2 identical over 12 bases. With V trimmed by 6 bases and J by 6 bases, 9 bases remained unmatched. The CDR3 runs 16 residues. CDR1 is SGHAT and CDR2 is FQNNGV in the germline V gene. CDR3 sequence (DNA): TGTGCCAGCAGAAGACTAGCGGGAGCCCTTGGCAATGAGCAGTTCTTC. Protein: CASRRLAGALGNEQFF.

The CDR3 DNA follows: TGTGCCAGCAGCTTAGTGGCTAGCGGGTCGTACCAAGAGACCCAGTACTTC. This codes for CASSLVASGSYQETQYF. The V and J genes are TRBV7-7 and TRBJ2-5; 8 nucleotides line up with TRBD2. Germline trimming cut 1 base from V and 0 bases from J; bases unmatched to any gene: 7. The CDR3 runs 17 residues. In germline, CDR1 is SSHAT, CDR2 FNYEAQ (reference sequence).

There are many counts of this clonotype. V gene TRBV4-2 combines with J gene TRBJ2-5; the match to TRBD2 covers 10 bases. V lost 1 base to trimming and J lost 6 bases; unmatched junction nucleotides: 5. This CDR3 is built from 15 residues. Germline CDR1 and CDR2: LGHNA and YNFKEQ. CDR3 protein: CASSQAPSGRQTQYF. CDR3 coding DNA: TGTGCCAGCAGCCAAGCTCCTAGCGGGAGACAGACCCAGTACTTC.

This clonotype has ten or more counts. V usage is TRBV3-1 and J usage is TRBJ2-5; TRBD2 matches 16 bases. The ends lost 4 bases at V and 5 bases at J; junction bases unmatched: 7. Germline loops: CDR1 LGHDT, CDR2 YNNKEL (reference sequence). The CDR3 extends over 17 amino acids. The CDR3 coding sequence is TGTGCCAGCAGCCCCGGGACTAGCGGGAGGGTAGCCGAGACCCAGTACTTC. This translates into CASSPGTSGRVAETQYF.

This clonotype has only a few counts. CDR3 nucleotides: TGTGCCAGCAGAGGCCCGGACCAGGGTCGCGAGACCCAGTACTTC. It encodes CASRGPDQGRETQYF. The gene calls are TRBV6-1 and TRBJ2-5; D is possibly TRBD1 (5 bases). There are 15 residues in the CDR3. V was clipped by 6 bases and J by 5 bases, with 19 bases between them. The germline V gene has CDR1 MNHNS and CDR2 SASEGT.

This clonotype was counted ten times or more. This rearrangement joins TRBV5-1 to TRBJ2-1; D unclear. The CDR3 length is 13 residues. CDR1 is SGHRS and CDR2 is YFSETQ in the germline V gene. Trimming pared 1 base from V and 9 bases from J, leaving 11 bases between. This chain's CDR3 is CASSLPEFAEQFF. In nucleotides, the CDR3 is TGCGCCAGCAGCTTGCCGGAGTTCGCTGAGCAGTTCTTC.

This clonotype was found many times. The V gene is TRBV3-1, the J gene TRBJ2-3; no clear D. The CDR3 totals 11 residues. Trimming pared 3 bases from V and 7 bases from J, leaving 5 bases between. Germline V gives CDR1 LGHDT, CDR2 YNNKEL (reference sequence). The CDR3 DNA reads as TGTGCCAGCAGCCAGGGAAATACGCAGTATTTT. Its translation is CASSQGNTQYF.

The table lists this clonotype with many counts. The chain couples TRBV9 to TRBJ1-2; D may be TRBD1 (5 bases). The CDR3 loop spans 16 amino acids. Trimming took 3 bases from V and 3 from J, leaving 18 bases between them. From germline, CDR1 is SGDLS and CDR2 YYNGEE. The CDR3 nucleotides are TGTGCCAGCAGCGGCCGGATCGGGGCAGCAGACTATGGCTACACCTTC. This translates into CASSGRIGAADYGYTF.

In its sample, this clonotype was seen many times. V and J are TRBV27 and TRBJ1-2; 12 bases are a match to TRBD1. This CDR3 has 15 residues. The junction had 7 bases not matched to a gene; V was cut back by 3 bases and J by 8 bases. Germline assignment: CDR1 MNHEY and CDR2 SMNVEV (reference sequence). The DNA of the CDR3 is TGTGCCAGCAGTTTTGCCGGGACAGGGGGCCTCGGCTACACCTTC. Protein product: CASSFAGTGGLGYTF.

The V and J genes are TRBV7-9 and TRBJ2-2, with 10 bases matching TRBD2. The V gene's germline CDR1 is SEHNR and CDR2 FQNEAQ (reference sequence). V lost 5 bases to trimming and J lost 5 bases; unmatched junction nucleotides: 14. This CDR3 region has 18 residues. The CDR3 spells CASSPELAGRIGTGELFF. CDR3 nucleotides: TGTGCCAGCAGCCCGGAACTAGCGGGAAGGATTGGGACCGGGGAGCTGTTTTTT. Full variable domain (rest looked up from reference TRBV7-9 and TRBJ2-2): DTGVSQNPRHKITKRGQNVTFRCDPISEHNRLYWYRQTLGQGPEFLTYFQNEAQLEKSRLLSDRFSAERPKGSFSTLEIQRTEQGDSAMYLCASSPELAGRIGTGELFFGEGSRLTVL.

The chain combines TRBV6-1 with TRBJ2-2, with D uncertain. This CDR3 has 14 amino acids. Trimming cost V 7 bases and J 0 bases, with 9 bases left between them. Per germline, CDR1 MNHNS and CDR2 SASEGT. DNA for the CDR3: TGTGCCAGCAACCGACACCCGAACACCGGGGAGCTGTTTTTT. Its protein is CASNRHPNTGELFF.

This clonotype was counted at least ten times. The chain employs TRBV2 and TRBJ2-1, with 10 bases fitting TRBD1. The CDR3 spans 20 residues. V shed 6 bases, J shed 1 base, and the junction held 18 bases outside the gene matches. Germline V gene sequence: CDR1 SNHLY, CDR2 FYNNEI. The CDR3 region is CASRGDRGSSAHRSYNEQFF. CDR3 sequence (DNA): TGTGCCAGCAGGGGGGACAGGGGTTCGAGTGCCCATAGATCCTACAATGAGCAGTTCTTC. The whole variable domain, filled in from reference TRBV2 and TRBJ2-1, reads EPEVTQTPSHQVTQMGQEVILRCVPISNHLYFYWYRQILGQKVEFLVSFYNNEISEKSEIFDDQFSVERPDGSNFTLKIRSTKLEDSAMYFCASRGDRGSSAHRSYNEQFFGPGTRLTVL.

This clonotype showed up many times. The DNA for the CDR3 is TGTGCCTGGAGTCAAGGACAGGCTGCCTTTTGGGGAGCTTTCTTT. This translates into CAWSQGQAAFWGAFF. The chain is built from TRBV30 and TRBJ1-1; 7 bases map to TRBD1. The CDR3 runs to 15 residues. The germline V gene encodes CDR1 GTSNPN and CDR2 SVGIG (reference sequence). V trimming: 2 bases; J trimming: 10 bases; junction bases outside the gene matches: 16.

This CDR3 reads CASSRGASGGRTGELFF. DNA of the CDR3: TGTGCCAGCAGCCGGGGGGCTAGCGGGGGAAGGACCGGGGAGCTGTTTTTT. The J gene is TRBJ2-2, the V gene TRBV3-1; TRBD2 matches 10 bases. CDR3 size: 17 residues. V was pared by 4 bases and J by 5 bases, with 10 bases of the junction left unmatched. Germline CDR1 is LGHDT and CDR2 is YNNKEL (reference sequence).

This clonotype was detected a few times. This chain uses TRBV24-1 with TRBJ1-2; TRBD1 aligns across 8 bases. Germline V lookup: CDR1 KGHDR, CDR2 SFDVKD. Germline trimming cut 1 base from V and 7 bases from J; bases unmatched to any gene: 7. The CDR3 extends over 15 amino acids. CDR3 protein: CATSDFLDRVCGYTF. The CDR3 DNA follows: TGTGCCACCAGTGATTTTCTGGACAGGGTGTGTGGCTACACCTTC.

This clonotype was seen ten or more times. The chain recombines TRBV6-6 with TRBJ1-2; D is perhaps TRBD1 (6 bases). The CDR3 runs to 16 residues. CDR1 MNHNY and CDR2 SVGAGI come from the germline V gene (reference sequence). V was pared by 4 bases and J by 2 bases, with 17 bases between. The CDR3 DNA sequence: TGTGCCAGCAGTTCGGCGGGGGGCAGGGGAAACTATGGCTACACCTTC. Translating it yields CASSSAGGRGNYGYTF.

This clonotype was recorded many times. CDR3 sequence (DNA): TGTGCCATCGGGGGACTAGCCTTCAATGAGCAGTTCTTC. This translates into CAIGGLAFNEQFF. The chain combines TRBV3-1 with TRBJ2-1, with 9 nucleotides matching TRBD2. The germline V gene has CDR1 LGHDT and CDR2 YNNKEL (reference sequence). J gave up 6 bases and V 10 bases, and 7 bases lay outside the gene matches. The CDR3 extends over 13 amino acids.

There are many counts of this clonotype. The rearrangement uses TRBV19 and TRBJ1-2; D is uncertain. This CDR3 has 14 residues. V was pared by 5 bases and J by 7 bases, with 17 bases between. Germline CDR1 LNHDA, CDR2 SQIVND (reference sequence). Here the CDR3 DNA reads TGTGCCAGTAGTTCGGATTGGACGGAGCTTGGCTACACCTTC. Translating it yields CASSSDWTELGYTF.

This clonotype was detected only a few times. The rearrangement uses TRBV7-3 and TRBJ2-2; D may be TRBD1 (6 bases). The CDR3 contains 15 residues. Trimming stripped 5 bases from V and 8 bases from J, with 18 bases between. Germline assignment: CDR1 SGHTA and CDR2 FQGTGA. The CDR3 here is CASSAHQGTMGELFF. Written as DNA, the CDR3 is TGTGCCAGCAGCGCCCACCAGGGGACGATGGGGGAGCTGTTTTTT. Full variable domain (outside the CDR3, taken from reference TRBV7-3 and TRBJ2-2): GAGVSQTPSNKVTEKGKYVELRCDPISGHTALYWYRQSLGQGPEFLIYFQGTGAADDSGLPNDRFFAVRPEGSVSTLKIQRTERGDSAVYLCASSAHQGTMGELFFGEGSRLTVL.

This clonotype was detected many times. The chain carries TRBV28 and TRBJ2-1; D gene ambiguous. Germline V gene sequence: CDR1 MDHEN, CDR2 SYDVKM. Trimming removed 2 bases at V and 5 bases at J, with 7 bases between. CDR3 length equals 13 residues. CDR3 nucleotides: TGTGCCAGCAGTTTAAAACCCCACAATGAGCAGTTCTTC. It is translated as CASSLKPHNEQFF.

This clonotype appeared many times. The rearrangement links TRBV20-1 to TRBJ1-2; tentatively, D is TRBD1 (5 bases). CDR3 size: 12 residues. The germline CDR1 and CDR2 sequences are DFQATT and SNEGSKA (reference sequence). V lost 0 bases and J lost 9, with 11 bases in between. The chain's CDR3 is CSARDQGRSYTF. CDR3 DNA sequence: TGCAGTGCTAGAGATCAGGGTCGGAGCTACACCTTC.